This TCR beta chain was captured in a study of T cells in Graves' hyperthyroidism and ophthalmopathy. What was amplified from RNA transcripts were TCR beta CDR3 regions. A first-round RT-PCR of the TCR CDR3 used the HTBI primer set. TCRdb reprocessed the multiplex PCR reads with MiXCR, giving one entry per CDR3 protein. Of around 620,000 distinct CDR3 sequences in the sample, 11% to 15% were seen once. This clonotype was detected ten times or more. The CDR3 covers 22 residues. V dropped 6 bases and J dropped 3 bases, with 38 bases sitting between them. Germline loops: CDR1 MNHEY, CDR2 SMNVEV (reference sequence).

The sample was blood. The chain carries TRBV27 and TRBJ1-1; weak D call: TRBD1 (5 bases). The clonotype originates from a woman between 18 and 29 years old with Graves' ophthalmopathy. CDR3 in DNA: TGTGCCAGCAGCCGACGGACGGCCTCCCATCCCGTACACTTCCCGGGGGACACTGAAGCTTTCTTT. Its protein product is CASSRRTASHPVHFPGDTEAFF.